The table lists the clone carrying this TCR beta chain with many counts. This record belongs to a study of response to subunit inactivated influenza vaccine. TCRdb recomputed calls from the RT-PCR reads with MiXCR, one row per CDR3 protein. The sample yields roughly 780,000 distinct CDR3 sequences, approximately 17% seen once. The CDR3 covers 13 residues. V gave up 4 bases and J gave up 7 bases, with 8 bases separating them. The specimen comprised PBMCs from blood, sampled approximately 5 days after vaccination. The V gene is TRBV12-3 or TRBV12-4, the J gene TRBJ1-6; D is unclear. The receptor comes from a man aged 50 to 59 who received an inactivated influenza vaccine. The CDR3 bases are TGTGCCAGCAGTTCCCAGCCCAATTCACCCCTCCACTTT. Protein sequence: CASSSQPNSPLHF.